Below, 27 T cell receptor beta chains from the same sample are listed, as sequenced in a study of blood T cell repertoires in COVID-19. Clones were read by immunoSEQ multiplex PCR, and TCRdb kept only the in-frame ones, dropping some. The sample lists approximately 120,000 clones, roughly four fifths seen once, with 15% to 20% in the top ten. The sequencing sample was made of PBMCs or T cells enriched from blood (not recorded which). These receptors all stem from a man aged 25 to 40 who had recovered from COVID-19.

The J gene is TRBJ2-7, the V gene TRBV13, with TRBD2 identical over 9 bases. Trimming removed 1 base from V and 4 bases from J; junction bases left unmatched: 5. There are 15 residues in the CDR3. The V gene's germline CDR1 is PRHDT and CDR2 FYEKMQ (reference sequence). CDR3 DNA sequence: TGTGCCAGCAGCTTAGCTGCTAGCGGGACGTACGAGCAGTACTTC. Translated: CASSLAASGTYEQYF.

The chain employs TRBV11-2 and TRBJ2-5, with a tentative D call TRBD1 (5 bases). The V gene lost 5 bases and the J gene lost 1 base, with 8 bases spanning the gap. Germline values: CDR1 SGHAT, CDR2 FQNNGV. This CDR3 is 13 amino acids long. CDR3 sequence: CASSKGVQETQYF. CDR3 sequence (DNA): TGTGCCAGCAGCAAAGGGGTCCAAGAGACCCAGTACTTC. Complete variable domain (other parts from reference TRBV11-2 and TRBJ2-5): EAGVAQSPRYKIIEKRQSVAFWCNPISGHATLYWYQQILGQGPKLLIQFQNNGVVDDSQLPKDRFSAERLKGVDSTLKIQPAKLEDSAVYLCASSKGVQETQYFGPGTRLLVL.

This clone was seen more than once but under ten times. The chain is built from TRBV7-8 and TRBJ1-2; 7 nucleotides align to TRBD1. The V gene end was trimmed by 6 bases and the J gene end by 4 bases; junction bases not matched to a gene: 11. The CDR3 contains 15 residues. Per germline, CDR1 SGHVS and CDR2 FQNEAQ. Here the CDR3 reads CASSSRQGTLYGYTF. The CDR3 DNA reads TGTGCCAGCAGTTCGAGACAGGGAACTCTCTATGGCTACACCTTC.

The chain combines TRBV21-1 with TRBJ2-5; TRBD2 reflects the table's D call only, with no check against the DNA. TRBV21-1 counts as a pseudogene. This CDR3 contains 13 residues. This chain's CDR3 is CASTRLPQETQYF. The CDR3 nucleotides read TGTGCCAGCACCCGACTCCCCCAAGAGACCCAGTACTTC.

CDR3 residues: CASSDPGQYNEQFF. The CDR3 DNA follows: TGTGCCAGCAGTGACCCGGGACAGTACAATGAGCAGTTCTTC. The chain employs TRBV25-1 and TRBJ2-1; 7 bases are shared with TRBD1. Germline trimming cut 3 bases from V and 4 bases from J; bases unmatched to any gene: 3. Per germline, CDR1 MGHDK and CDR2 SYGVNS. The CDR3 extends over 14 amino acids.

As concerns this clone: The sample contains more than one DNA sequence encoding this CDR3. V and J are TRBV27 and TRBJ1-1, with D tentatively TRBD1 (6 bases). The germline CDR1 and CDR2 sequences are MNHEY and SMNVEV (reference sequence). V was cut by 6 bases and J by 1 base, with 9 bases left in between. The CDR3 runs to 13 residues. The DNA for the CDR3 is TGTGCCAGCAGACAGGGATGGAACACTGAAGCTTTCTTT. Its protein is CASRQGWNTEAFF.

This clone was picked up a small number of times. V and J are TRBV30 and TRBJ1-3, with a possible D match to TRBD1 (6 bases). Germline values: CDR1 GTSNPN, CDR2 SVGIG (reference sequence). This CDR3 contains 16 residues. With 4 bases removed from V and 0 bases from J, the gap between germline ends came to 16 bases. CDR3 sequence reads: CAWNRDQFLSGNTIYF. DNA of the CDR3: TGTGCCTGGAACAGGGACCAGTTCCTCTCTGGAAACACCATATATTTT.

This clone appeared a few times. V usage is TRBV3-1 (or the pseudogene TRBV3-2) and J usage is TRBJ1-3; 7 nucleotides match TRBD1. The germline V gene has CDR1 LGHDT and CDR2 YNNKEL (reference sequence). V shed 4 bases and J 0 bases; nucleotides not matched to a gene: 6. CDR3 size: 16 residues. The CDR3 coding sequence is TGTGCCAGCAGCCCCCAGACAGGGAGCTCTGGAAACACCATATATTTT. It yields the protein CASSPQTGSSGNTIYF.

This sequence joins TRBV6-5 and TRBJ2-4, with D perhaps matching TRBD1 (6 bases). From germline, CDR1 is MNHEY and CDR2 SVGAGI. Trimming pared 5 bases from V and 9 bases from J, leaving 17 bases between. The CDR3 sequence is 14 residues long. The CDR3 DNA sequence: TGTGCCAGCAGTCCCCCAGGGGAAAGGGGCATTCAGTACTTC. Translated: CASSPPGERGIQYF.

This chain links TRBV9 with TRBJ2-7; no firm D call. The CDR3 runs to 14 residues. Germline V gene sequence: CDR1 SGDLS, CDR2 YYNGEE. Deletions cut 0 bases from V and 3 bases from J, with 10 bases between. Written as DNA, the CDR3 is TGTGCCAGCAGCGTAGGCCCCAGGTTCTACGAGCAGTACTTC. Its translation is CASSVGPRFYEQYF.

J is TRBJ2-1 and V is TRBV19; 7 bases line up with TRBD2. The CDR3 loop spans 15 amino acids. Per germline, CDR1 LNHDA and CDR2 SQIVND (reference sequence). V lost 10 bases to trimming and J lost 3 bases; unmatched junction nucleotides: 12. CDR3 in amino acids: CATTDPGGVYNEQFF. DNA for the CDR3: TGTGCCACAACAGACCCGGGAGGAGTCTACAATGAGCAGTTCTTC.

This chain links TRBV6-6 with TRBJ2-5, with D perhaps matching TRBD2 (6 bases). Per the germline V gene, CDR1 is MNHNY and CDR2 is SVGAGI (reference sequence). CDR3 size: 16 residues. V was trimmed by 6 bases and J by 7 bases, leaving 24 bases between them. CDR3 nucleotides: TGTGCCAGCAGAGGGGATATACGGGAGAAAGATAGGACCCAGTACTTC. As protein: CASRGDIREKDRTQYF.

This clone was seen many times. The CDR3 is CASSPVGGVEDTQYF. CDR3 bases: TGTGCCAGCAGTCCGGTTGGGGGGGTCGAAGATACGCAGTATTTT. V gene TRBV27 combines with J gene TRBJ2-3; 7 bases fit TRBD2. From germline, CDR1 is MNHEY and CDR2 SMNVEV (reference sequence). The V and J ends lost 5 bases and 5 bases, in that order; junction bases with no gene match: 10. The length of the CDR3 is 15 residues.

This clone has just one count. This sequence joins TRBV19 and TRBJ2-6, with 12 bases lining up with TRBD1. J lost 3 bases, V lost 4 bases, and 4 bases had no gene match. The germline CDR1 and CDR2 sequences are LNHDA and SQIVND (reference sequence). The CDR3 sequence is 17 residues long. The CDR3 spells CASSTGQGADGANVLTF. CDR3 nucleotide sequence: TGTGCCAGTAGTACGGGACAGGGGGCTGATGGGGCCAACGTCCTGACTTTC.

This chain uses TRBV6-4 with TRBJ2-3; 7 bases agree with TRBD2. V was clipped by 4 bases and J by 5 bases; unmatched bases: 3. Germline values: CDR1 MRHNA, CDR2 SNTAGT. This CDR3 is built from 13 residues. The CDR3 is CASSAGGLDTQYF. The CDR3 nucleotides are TGTGCCAGCAGTGCGGGGGGACTAGATACGCAGTATTTT.

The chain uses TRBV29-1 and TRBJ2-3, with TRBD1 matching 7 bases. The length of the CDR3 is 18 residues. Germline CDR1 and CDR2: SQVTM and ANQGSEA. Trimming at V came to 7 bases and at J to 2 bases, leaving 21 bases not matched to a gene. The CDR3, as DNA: TGCAGCGCCCTATACCTTCAAAACAGGGGTAGAATCACAGATACGCAGTATTTT. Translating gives CSALYLQNRGRITDTQYF.

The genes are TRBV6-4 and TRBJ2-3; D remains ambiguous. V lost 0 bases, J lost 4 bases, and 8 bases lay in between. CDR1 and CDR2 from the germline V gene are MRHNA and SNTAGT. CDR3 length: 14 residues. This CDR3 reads CASSDSGSPDTQYF. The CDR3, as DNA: TGTGCCAGCAGTGACTCGGGTAGCCCAGATACGCAGTATTTT.

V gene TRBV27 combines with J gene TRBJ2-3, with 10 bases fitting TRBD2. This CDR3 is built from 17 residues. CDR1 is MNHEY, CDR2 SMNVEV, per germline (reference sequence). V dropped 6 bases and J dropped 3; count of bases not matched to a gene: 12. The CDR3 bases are TGTGCCAGCAGCCATCTCCCAAGGACTAGCGGAACAGATACGCAGTATTTT. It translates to CASSHLPRTSGTDTQYF.

The CDR3 nucleotides read TGTGCCAGTAGTATGTGGCAGAACACCGGGGAGCTGTTTTTT. This sequence encodes CASSMWQNTGELFF. V and J are TRBV19 and TRBJ2-2; no reliable D call. Trimming cost V 3 bases and J 1 base, with 6 bases left between them. The CDR3 sequence is 14 residues long. CDR1 LNHDA and CDR2 SQIVND come from the germline V gene (reference sequence).

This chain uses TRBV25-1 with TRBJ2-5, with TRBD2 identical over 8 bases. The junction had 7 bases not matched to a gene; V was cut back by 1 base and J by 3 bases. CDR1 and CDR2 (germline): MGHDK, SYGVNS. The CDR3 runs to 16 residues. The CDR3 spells CASSESSGGGKETQYF. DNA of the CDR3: TGTGCCAGCAGTGAATCATCGGGCGGGGGGAAAGAGACCCAGTACTTC.

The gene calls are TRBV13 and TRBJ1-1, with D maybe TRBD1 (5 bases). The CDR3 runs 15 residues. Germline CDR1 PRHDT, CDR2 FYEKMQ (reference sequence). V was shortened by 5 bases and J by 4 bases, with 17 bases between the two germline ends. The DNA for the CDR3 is TGTGCCAGCAGCCGAGTTGCCCTGGGGCGCACTGAAGCTTTCTTT. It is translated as CASSRVALGRTEAFF.

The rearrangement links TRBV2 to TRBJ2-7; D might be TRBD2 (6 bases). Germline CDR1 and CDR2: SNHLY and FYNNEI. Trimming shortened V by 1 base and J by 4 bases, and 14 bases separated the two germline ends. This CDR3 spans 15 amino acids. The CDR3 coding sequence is TGTGCCAGCAGTGAAGGGGGGGATCTGGGGTACGAGCAGTACGTC. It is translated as CASSEGGDLGYEQYV.

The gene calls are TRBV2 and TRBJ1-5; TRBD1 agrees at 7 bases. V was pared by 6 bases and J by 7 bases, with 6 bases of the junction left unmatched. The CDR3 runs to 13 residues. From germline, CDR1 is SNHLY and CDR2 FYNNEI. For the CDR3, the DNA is TGTGCCAGCAGCGGACAGGCCGCCCAGCCCCAGCATTTT. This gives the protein CASSGQAAQPQHF.

The CDR3 DNA sequence: TGTGCCATCTCCCGGACAGGGGATAATTCACCCCTCCACTTT. As protein: CAISRTGDNSPLHF. This sequence joins TRBV10-3 and TRBJ1-6; 9 positions agree with TRBD1. CDR1 and CDR2 (germline): ENHRY, SYGVKD. V lost 8 bases, J lost 5 bases, and 4 bases stayed unmatched. CDR3 length: 14 residues.

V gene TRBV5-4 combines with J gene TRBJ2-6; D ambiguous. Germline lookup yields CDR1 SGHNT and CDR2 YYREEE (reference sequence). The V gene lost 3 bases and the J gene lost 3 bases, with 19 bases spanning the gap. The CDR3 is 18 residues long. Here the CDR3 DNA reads TGTGCCAGCAGCTACCTGATGGGCCCTCTGGATGGGGCCAACGTCCTGACTTTC. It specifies CASSYLMGPLDGANVLTF.

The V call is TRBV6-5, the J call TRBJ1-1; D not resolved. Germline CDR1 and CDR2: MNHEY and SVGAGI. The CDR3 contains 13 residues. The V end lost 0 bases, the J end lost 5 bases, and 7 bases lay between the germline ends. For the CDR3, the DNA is TGTGCCAGCAGTTACTCGGAGGGTACTGAAGCTTTCTTT. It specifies CASSYSEGTEAFF.

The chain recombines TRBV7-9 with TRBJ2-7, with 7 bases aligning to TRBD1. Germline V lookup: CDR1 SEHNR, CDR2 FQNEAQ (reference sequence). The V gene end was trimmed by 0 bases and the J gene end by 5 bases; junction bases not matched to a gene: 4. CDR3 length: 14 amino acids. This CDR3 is CASSLARGSDEQYF. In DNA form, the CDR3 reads TGTGCCAGCAGCTTAGCCAGGGGGAGCGACGAGCAGTACTTC.